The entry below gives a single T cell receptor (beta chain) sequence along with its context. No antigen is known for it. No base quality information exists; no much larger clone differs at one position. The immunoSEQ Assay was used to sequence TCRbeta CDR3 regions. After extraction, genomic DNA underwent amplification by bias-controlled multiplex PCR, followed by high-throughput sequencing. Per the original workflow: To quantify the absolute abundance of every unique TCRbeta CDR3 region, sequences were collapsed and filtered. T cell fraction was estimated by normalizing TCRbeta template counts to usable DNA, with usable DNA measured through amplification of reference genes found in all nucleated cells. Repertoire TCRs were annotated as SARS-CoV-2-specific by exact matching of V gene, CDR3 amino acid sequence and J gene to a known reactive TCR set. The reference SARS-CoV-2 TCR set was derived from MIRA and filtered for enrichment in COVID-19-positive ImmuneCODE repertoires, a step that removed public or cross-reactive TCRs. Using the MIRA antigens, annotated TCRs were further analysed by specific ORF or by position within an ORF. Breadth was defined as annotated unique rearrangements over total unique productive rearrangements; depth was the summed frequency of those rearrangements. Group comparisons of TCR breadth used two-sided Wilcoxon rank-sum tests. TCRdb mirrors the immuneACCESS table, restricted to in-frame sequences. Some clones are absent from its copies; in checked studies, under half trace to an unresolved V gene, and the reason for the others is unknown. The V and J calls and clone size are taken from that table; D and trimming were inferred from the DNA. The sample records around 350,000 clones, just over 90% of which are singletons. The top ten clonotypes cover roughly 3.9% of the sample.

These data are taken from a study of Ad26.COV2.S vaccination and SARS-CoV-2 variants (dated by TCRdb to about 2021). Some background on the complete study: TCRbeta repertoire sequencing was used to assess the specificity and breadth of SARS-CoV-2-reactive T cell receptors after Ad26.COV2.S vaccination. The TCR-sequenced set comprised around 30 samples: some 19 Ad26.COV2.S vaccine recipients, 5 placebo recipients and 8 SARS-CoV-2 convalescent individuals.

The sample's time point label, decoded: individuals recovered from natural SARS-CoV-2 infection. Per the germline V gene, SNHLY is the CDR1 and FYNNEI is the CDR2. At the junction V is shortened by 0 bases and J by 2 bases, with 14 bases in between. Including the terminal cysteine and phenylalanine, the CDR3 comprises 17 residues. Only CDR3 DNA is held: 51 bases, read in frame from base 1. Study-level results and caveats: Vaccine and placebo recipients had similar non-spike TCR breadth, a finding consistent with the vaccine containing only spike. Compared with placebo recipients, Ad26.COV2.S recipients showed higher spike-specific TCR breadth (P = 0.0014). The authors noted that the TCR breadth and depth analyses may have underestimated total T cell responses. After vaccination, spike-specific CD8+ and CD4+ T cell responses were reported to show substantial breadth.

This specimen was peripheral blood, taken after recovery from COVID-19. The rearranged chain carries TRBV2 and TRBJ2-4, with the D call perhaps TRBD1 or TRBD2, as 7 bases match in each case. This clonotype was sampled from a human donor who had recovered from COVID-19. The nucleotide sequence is TGTGCCAGCAGTGAAGCGGGGCAGGGGGGGACCAAAAACATTCAGTACTTC. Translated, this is CASSEAGQGGTKNIQYF.